Listed below are T cell receptor beta chains from one sample, sequenced in a study of blood T cell repertoires in COVID-19. Clones were sequenced by immunoSEQ multiplex PCR, and TCRdb holds only the in-frame ones, with some missing. This table has about 74,000 clones, around 90% appearing once. Sequenced: peripheral blood. These receptors were taken from a human donor in a cohort sampled during active COVID-19. The CDR3 runs from the conserved cysteine through the conserved F or W. The D gene is left open where the match is weak. Clone size is shown for a subset of rows, as once, few, many or a class of expanded clone.

TRBV9	TRBJ2-3	NA	NA	CASSARTVPTDTQYF	TGTGCCAGCAGCGCTCGGACAGTCCCGACAGATACGCAGTATTTT
TRBV6-5	TRBJ1-2	NA	NA	CASSRGREYGYTF	TGTGCCAGCAGTCGTGGCAGGGAATATGGCTACACCTTC
TRBV2	TRBJ2-1	NA	NA	CASSERGTGDEQFF	TGTGCCAGCAGTGAACGGGGCACGGGAGATGAGCAGTTCTTC
TRBV28	TRBJ1-2	NA	NA	CASSDPGHNYGYTF	TGTGCCAGCAGCGATCCGGGACACAACTATGGCTACACCTTC
TRBV9	TRBJ2-3	TRBD2	NA	CASSVVGGASTDTQYF	TGTGCCAGCAGCGTAGTCGGGGGGGCGAGCACAGATACGCAGTATTTT
TRBV5-8	TRBJ1-5	NA	NA	CASSLQGFSNQPQHF	TGTGCCAGCAGCCTACAGGGATTTAGCAATCAGCCCCAGCATTTT
TRBV28	TRBJ1-1	NA	few	CASSFYGQQNTEAFF	TGTGCCAGCAGTTTCTACGGACAGCAGAACACTGAAGCTTTCTTT
TRBV27	TRBJ2-3	TRBD1	NA	CASSSRTGSSTDTQYF	TGTGCCAGCAGTTCGCGGACAGGGTCTAGCACAGATACGCAGTATTTT
TRBV6-2/TRBV6-3	TRBJ1-3	TRBD1	NA	CASSWGQRSGNTIYF	TGTGCCAGCAGTTGGGGACAGCGCTCTGGAAACACCATATATTTT
TRBV7-3	TRBJ2-3	TRBD2	NA	CASSLIAGGADTQYF	TGTGCCAGCAGCTTAATTGCGGGAGGGGCAGATACGCAGTATTTT
TRBV19	TRBJ2-3	NA	NA	CASSSAGTPSGDTQYF	TGTGCCAGTAGTTCCGCGGGGACCCCCAGTGGAGATACGCAGTATTTT
TRBV18	TRBJ2-7	TRBD1	NA	CASSPTGQGYREQYF	TGTGCCAGCTCACCAACAGGACAGGGCTATCGTGAGCAGTACTTC
TRBV28	TRBJ1-2	TRBD1	NA	CASSPQGATYHGYTF	TGTGCCAGCAGTCCACAGGGGGCTACTTATCACGGCTACACCTTC
TRBV28	TRBJ2-7	TRBD2	NA	CASSSGSSYEQYF	TGTGCCAGCAGTAGCGGGAGCTCCTACGAGCAGTACTTC
TRBV14	TRBJ1-2	TRBD1	NA	CASSQEVRDRFNYGYTF	TGTGCCAGCAGCCAAGAGGTCCGGGACAGATTTAACTATGGCTACACCTTC
TRBV2	TRBJ1-5	NA	few	CASSVSGANQPQHF	TGTGCCAGCTCAGTTTCAGGGGCCAATCAGCCCCAGCATTTT
TRBV5-5	TRBJ2-1	TRBD2	NA	CASSFERELSYNEQFF	TGTGCCAGCAGCTTCGAGCGGGAGTTGTCCTACAATGAGCAGTTCTTC
TRBV30	TRBJ2-5	TRBD1	NA	CAWSVRTGLGAQYF	TGTGCCTGGAGTGTACGGACAGGGCTAGGGGCCCAGTACTTC
TRBV7-2	TRBJ2-1	TRBD2	NA	CASSLVLAGSGLNEQFF	TGTGCCAGCAGCTTAGTACTAGCGGGATCAGGTCTCAATGAGCAGTTCTTC
TRBV7-2	TRBJ2-7	TRBD2	NA	CASSRGLAGGYEQYF	TGTGCCAGCAGCCGCGGACTAGCGGGAGGGTACGAGCAGTACTTC
TRBV2	TRBJ2-7	TRBD1	NA	CASSGSGTGAYEQYF	TGTGCCAGCAGTGGGTCCGGGACAGGGGCCTACGAGCAGTACTTC
TRBV11-2	TRBJ2-3	NA	NA	CASSLVSGADTQYF	TGTGCCAGCAGCTTAGTGTCCGGGGCAGATACGCAGTATTTT
TRBV27	TRBJ2-1	TRBD2	NA	CASSHWTRPNNEQFF	TGTGCCAGCAGTCACTGGACTAGACCGAACAATGAGCAGTTCTTC
TRBV11-2	TRBJ2-1	TRBD2	NA	CASSLSSGTYNEQFF	TGTGCCAGCAGCTTATCTAGCGGGACCTACAATGAGCAGTTCTTC
TRBV9	TRBJ1-6	NA	NA	CASSVATSNSPLHF	TGTGCCAGCAGCGTAGCTACGAGCAATTCACCCCTCCACTTT
TRBV6-2/TRBV6-3	TRBJ2-1	TRBD2	once	CASSLLRLAGGPYNEQFF	TGTGCCAGCAGTCTGCTCCGACTAGCGGGAGGGCCCTACAATGAGCAGTTCTTC
TRBV28	TRBJ2-3	TRBD1	NA	CASSFTGGGQDTQYF	TGTGCCAGCAGTTTTACAGGGGGTGGTCAAGATACGCAGTATTTT
TRBV6-2/TRBV6-3	TRBJ2-1	TRBD2	few	CASSYGLATYNEQFF	TGTGCCAGCAGTTACGGACTAGCAACCTACAATGAGCAGTTCTTC
TRBV7-3	TRBJ2-6	NA	NA	CASSPQFSGANVLTF	TGTGCCAGCAGCCCACAGTTCTCTGGGGCCAACGTCCTGACTTTC
TRBV19	TRBJ2-2	TRBD2	NA	CASNTLAGAGELFF	TGTGCCAGTAACACACTAGCGGGAGCCGGGGAGCTGTTTTTT
TRBV28	TRBJ2-7	TRBD1	NA	CASSSPGQGANEQYF	TGTGCCAGCAGTTCCCCGGGACAGGGGGCGAACGAGCAGTACTTC
TRBV6-5	TRBJ2-1	TRBD1	NA	CASGQVYNEQFF	TGTGCCAGTGGACAGGTCTACAATGAGCAGTTCTTC
TRBV3-1/TRBV3-2	TRBJ2-4	NA	NA	CASSQGGLAKNIQYF	TGTGCCAGCAGCCAAGGTGGGCTAGCCAAAAACATTCAGTACTTC
TRBV19	TRBJ2-7	NA	NA	CASSIGQGRYEQYF	TGTGCCAGTAGTATTGGTCAGGGGCGCTACGAGCAGTACTTC
TRBV6-1	TRBJ2-5	NA	NA	CASSASSGGGQETQYF	TGTGCCAGCAGTGCCTCGTCCGGGGGTGGTCAAGAGACCCAGTACTTC
TRBV5-1	TRBJ1-1	TRBD1	NA	CASSARTGYGAEAFF	TGCGCCAGCAGCGCAAGGACAGGGTATGGCGCTGAAGCTTTCTTT
TRBV14	TRBJ2-1	TRBD2	NA	CASSSSFSGRAFF	TGTGCCAGCAGCTCCTCCTTTAGCGGGAGGGCCTTCTTC
TRBV7-8	TRBJ2-3	TRBD2	once	CASSPSESSGRNTQYF	TGTGCCAGCAGCCCGAGTGAGAGTAGCGGGAGAAATACGCAGTATTTT
TRBV29-1	TRBJ2-7	NA	NA	CSVAKGTYEQYF	TGCAGCGTTGCGAAAGGGACTTACGAGCAGTACTTC
TRBV6-6	TRBJ2-7	TRBD1	NA	CASRSTGEIYEQYF	TGTGCCAGCAGGTCGACAGGGGAAATCTACGAGCAGTACTTC
TRBV2	TRBJ2-1	TRBD2	once	CASSYGLAGGHEQFF	TGTGCCAGCAGTTACGGACTAGCGGGAGGACATGAGCAGTTCTTC
TRBV7-2	TRBJ2-1	TRBD2	NA	CASSQTSGSYNEQFF	TGTGCCAGCAGCCAGACTAGCGGGTCCTACAATGAGCAGTTCTTC
TRBV3-1/TRBV3-2	TRBJ1-1	TRBD1	NA	CASSQEGRQGRTEAFF	TGTGCCAGCAGCCAAGAAGGACGACAGGGGAGGACTGAAGCTTTCTTT
TRBV28	TRBJ2-1	NA	many	CASTTRPGVEQFF	TGTGCCAGCACCACTCGACCGGGGGTGGAGCAGTTCTTC
TRBV5-4	TRBJ2-2	NA	NA	CASSRGLVTNTGELFF	TGTGCCAGCAGCCGCGGGTTAGTGACGAACACCGGGGAGCTGTTTTTT
TRBV4-1	TRBJ1-1	NA	NA	CASSQADSLNTEAFF	TGCGCCAGCAGCCAAGCAGACAGCTTGAACACTGAAGCTTTCTTT
TRBV19	TRBJ2-2	NA	NA	CASLPSANTGELFF	TGTGCCAGCCTCCCTAGCGCGAACACCGGGGAGCTGTTTTTT
TRBV5-1	TRBJ2-5	TRBD1	NA	CASSPRTGEETQYF	TGCGCCAGCAGCCCTAGGACAGGGGAAGAGACCCAGTACTTC
TRBV19	TRBJ1-2	NA	NA	CASTPGSNYGYTF	TGTGCCAGTACCCCGGGGAGTAACTATGGCTACACCTTC
TRBV7-8	TRBJ1-5	NA	NA	CASSLGEQPQHF	TGTGCCAGCAGCTTAGGCGAACAGCCCCAGCATTTT
TRBV18	TRBJ1-4	NA	NA	CASSPRGQVGTSGEKLFF	TGTGCCAGCTCACCACGTGGGCAGGTGGGAACTAGTGGTGAAAAACTGTTTTTT
TRBV29-1	TRBJ2-1	TRBD2	NA	CSGTSGSGNEQFF	TGCAGCGGGACTAGCGGGAGTGGCAATGAGCAGTTCTTC
TRBV5-6	TRBJ1-5	NA	NA	CASSSYRYDNSNQPQHF	TGTGCCAGCAGCTCGTACCGATACGACAATAGCAATCAGCCCCAGCATTTT
TRBV29-1	TRBJ2-3	NA	NA	CSARAATDTQYF	TGCAGCGCCAGGGCGGCCACAGATACGCAGTATTTT
TRBV7-9	TRBJ2-7	TRBD1	NA	CASSYPTGGLSYEQYF	TGTGCCAGCAGCTACCCGACAGGGGGCTTATCCTACGAGCAGTACTTC
TRBV19	TRBJ1-5	NA	NA	CASRPTGSNQPQHF	TGTGCCAGTAGGCCAACAGGAAGCAATCAGCCCCAGCATTTT
TRBV28	TRBJ2-1	TRBD2	NA	CASTAPGLAGAGEQFF	TGTGCCAGCACCGCCCCGGGACTAGCGGGAGCCGGCGAGCAGTTCTTC
TRBV9	TRBJ1-1	NA	few	CASSVDGAMNTEAFF	TGTGCCAGCAGCGTAGATGGGGCTATGAACACTGAAGCTTTCTTT